This entry concerns a single TCR beta chain. Trimming left V 2 bases short and J 4 bases short, with 12 bases between. The CDR3 length is 14 residues. Germline V gene sequence: CDR1 SGHNT, CDR2 YYREEE (reference sequence). The data belong to a study of blood T cell repertoires in COVID-19. About the study: From the United States, Italy and Spain came samples of acute and convalescent COVID-19. The analysed material was cDNA or gDNA that came from T cells, B-cell-depleted T cells, or PBMCs.

Recruited during active infection, patients (from Seattle) were subsequently followed longitudinally. TCRdb keeps only in-frame clones here, not all; method: immunoSEQ multiplex PCR. The table has over 150,000 clones, 84% seen once. This sequence was found in a woman older than 75 with COVID-19, enrolled during active disease. Material: peripheral blood. This chain links TRBV5-4 with TRBJ1-1; possibly TRBD1 for D (6 bases). The CDR3 region has the DNA TGTGCCAGCAGCTTCCAGGGGAGGGGCACTGAAGCTTTCTTT. This translates into CASSFQGRGTEAFF. The full variable domain, with the rest looked up from reference TRBV5-4 and TRBJ1-1, is ETGVTQSPTHLIKTRGQQVTLRCSSQSGHNTVSWYQQALGQGPQFIFQYYREEENGRGNFPPRFSGLQFPNYSSELNVNALELDDSALYLCASSFQGRGTEAFFGQGTRLTVV.